The 5 T cell receptor beta chains reported below all come from one sample, sequenced in a study of CD8 T cells in ankylosing spondylitis. TCRdb passed the 5' RACE reads through MiXCR, listing each CDR3 protein once. The repertoire holds about 540,000 distinct CDR3 sequences, with roughly 13% as singletons. Points from the study as a whole: Blood from ankylosing spondylitis patients appeared to carry a characteristic roughly 8-variant TCR beta motif.

No antigen has been identified for these receptors. The specimen sequenced was blood, either unsorted or a sorted T cell fraction (not recorded which). The receptors here all came from a male donor with ankylosing spondylitis.

In nucleotides, the CDR3 is TGTGCCAGCAGCCTTCGGTGGGGGGCGGGGGGAAACTACGAGCAGTACTTC. The encoded protein is CASSLRWGAGGNYEQYF. The chain uses TRBV5-5 and TRBJ2-7; TRBD2 agrees at 8 bases. The germline V gene encodes CDR1 SGHKS and CDR2 YYEKEE (reference sequence). CDR3 size: 17 residues. The V segment lost 4 bases and the J segment 3 bases; nucleotides outside the gene matches: 15.

This clonotype came up a few times. The rearrangement joins TRBV24-1 to TRBJ2-3; a possible D gene is TRBD1 (6 bases). This CDR3 has 15 amino acids. Between the trimmed V and J ends, which lost 1 base and 3 bases, there was a span of 10 bases. Germline CDR1 reads KGHDR; CDR2 reads SFDVKD. The CDR3 loop reads CATSDFQDSTDTQYF. The CDR3 region has the DNA TGTGCCACCAGTGATTTTCAGGACAGTACAGATACGCAGTATTTT.

This chain joins TRBV7-2 and TRBJ2-3, with 8 positions matching TRBD2. V was pared by 2 bases and J by 1 base, with 5 bases of the junction left unmatched. The germline CDR1 and CDR2 sequences are SGHTA and FQGNSA. There are 16 residues in the CDR3. The CDR3 coding sequence is TGTGCCAGCAGCTTAATGTCCGGGAGGGGCACAGATACGCAGTATTTT. It translates to CASSLMSGRGTDTQYF.

The chain combines TRBV13 with TRBJ2-5; D is possibly TRBD1 or TRBD2 (6 bases each). CDR1 and CDR2 (germline): PRHDT, FYEKMQ (reference sequence). V dropped 2 bases and J dropped 4 bases, with 11 bases sitting between them. The length of the CDR3 is 14 residues. The CDR3 reads CASSLRGTLETQYF. As DNA, the CDR3 is TGTGCCAGCAGCTTAAGGGGGACTTTAGAGACCCAGTACTTC.

This clonotype turned up a few times. The rearrangement uses TRBV14 and TRBJ2-3; perhaps TRBD1 as D (5 bases). Germline lookup yields CDR1 SGHDN and CDR2 FVKESK. The CDR3 is made up of 14 amino acids. V lost 4 bases and J lost 4, with 12 bases in between. CDR3: CASSLTGAPDTQYF. The CDR3 region has the DNA TGTGCCAGCAGCCTCACAGGAGCCCCAGATACGCAGTATTTT.